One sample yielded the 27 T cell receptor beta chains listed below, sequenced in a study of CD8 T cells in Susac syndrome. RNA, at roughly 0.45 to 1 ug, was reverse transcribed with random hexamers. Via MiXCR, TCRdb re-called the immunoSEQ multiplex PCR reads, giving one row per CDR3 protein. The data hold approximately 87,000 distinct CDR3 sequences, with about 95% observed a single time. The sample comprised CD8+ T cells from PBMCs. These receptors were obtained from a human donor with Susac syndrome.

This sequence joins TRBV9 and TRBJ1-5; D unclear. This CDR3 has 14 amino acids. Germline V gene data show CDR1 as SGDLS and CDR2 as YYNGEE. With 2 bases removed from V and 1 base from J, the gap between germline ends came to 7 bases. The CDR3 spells CASSVTDSNQPQHF. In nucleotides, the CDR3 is TGTGCCAGCAGCGTCACAGACAGCAATCAGCCCCAGCATTTT.

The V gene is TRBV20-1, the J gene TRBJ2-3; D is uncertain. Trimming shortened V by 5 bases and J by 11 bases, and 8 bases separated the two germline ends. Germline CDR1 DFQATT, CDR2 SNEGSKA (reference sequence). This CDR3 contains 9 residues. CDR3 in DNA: TGCAGTGCTGAAGGTGGGCAGTATTTT. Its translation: CSAEGGQYF.

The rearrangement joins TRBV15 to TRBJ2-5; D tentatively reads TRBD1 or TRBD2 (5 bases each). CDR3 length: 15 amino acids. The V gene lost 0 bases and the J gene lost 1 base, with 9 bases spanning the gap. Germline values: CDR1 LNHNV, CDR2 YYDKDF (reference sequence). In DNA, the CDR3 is TGTGCCACCAGCAGAGATCGGGGCAGCCAAGAGACCCAGTACTTC. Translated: CATSRDRGSQETQYF. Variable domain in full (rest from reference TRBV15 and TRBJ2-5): DAMVIQNPRYQVTQFGKPVTLSCSQTLNHNVMYWYQQKSSQAPKLLFHYYDKDFNNEADTPDNFQSRRPNTSFCFLDIRSPGLGDTAMYLCATSRDRGSQETQYFGPGTRLLVL.

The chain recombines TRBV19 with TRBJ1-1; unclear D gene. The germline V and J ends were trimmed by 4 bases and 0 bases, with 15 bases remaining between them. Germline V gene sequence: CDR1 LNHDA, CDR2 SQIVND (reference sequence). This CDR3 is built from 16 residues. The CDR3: CASSNIQEIMNTEAFF. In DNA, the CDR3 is TGTGCCAGTAGTAATATCCAGGAAATCATGAACACTGAAGCTTTCTTT. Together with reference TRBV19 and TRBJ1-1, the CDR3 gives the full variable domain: DGGITQSPKYLFRKEGQNVTLSCEQNLNHDAMYWYRQDPGQGLRLIYYSQIVNDFQKGDIAEGYSVSREKKESFPLTVTSAQKNPTAFYLCASSNIQEIMNTEAFFGQGTRLTVV.

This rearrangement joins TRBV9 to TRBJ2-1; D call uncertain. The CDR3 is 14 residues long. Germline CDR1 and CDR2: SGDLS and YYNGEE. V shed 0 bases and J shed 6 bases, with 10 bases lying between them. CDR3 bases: TGTGCCAGCAGCGTAGACCTAGGAAGCAATGAGCAGTTCTTC. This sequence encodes CASSVDLGSNEQFF.

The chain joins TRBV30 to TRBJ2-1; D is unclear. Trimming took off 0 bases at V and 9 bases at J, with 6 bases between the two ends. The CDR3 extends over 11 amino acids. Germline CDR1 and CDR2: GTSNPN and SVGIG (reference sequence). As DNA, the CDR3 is TGTGCCTGGAGTGTAACTGGTGAGCAGTTCTTC. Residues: CAWSVTGEQFF.

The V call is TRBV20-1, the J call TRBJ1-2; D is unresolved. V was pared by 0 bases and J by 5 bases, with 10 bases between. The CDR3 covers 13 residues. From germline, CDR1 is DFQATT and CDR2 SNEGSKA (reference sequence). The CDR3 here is CSARDKDLYGYTF. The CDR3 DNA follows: TGCAGTGCTAGAGATAAGGACCTTTATGGCTACACCTTC.

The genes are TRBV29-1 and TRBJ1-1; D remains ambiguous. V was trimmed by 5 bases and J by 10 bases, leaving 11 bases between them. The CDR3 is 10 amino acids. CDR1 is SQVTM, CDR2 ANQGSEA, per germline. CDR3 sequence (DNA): TGCAGCGTTCTCTTCGGTGTAGCTTTCTTT. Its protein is CSVLFGVAFF.

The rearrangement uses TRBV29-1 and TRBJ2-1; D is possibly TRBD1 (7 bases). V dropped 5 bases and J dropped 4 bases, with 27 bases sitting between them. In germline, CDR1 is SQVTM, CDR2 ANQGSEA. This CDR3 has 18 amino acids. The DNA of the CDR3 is TGCAGCGTTTGGCCGGGGGAGCCGGGACAGCGATCTTACAATGAGCAGTTCTTC. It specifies CSVWPGEPGQRSYNEQFF.

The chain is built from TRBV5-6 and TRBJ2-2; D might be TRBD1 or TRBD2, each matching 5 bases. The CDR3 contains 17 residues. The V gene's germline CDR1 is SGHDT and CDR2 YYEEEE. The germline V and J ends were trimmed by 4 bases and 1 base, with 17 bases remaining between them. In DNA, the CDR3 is TGTGCCAGCAGCCAAATGGTCCAGGGAGAGAACACCGGGGAGCTGTTTTTT. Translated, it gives CASSQMVQGENTGELFF.

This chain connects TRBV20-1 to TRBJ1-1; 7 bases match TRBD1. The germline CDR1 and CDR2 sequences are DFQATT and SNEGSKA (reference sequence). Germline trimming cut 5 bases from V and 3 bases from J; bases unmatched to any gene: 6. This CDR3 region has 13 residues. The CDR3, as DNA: TGCAGTGCTTTGACAGGGCTTCACACTGAAGCTTTCTTT. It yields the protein CSALTGLHTEAFF.

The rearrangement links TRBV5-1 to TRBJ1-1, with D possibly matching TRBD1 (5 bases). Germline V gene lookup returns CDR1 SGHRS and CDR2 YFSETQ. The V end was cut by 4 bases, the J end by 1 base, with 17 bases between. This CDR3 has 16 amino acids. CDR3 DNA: TGCGCCAGCAGCCCTAAGGAGGGCAGGGCGAACACTGAAGCTTTCTTT. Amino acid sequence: CASSPKEGRANTEAFF.

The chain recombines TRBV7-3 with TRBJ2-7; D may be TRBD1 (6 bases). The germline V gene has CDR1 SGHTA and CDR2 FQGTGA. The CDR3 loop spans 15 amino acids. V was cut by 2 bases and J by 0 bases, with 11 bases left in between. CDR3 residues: CASSLGGGTSYEQYF. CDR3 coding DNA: TGTGCCAGCAGCTTAGGGGGCGGAACCTCCTACGAGCAGTACTTC.

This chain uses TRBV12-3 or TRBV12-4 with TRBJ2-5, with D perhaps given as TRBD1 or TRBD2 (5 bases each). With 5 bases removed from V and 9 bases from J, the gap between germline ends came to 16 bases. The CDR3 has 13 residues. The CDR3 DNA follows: TGTGCCAGCAGTCCAGGGACCTCAGACGCCCAGTACTTC. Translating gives CASSPGTSDAQYF.

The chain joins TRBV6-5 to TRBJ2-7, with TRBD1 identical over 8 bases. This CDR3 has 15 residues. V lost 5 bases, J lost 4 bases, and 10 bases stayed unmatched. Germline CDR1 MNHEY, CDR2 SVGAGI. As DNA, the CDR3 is TGTGCCAGCAGTGTAACGACAGGGGCTGAGTACGAGCAGTACTTC. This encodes CASSVTTGAEYEQYF.

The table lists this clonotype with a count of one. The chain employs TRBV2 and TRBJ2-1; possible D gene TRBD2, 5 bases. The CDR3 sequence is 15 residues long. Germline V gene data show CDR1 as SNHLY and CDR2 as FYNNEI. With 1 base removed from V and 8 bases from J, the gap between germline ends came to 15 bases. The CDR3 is CASSEEAHLRDEQFF. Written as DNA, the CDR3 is TGTGCCAGCAGTGAAGAGGCTCACCTGAGGGATGAGCAGTTCTTC.

CDR3 sequence reads: CASSRETQYF. The CDR3 region has the DNA TGTGCCAGCTCTAGGGAGACCCAGTACTTC. The V gene is TRBV2, the J gene TRBJ2-5; D is unclear. Germline V gene sequence: CDR1 SNHLY, CDR2 FYNNEI. The CDR3 has 10 residues. Trimming shortened V by 8 bases and J by 5 bases, and 6 bases separated the two germline ends.

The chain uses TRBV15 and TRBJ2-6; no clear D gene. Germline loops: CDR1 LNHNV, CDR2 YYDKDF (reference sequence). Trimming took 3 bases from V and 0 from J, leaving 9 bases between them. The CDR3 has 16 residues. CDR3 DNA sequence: TGTGCCACCAGCAGCCTTGATATCTCTGGGGCCAACGTCCTGACTTTC. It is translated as CATSSLDISGANVLTF.

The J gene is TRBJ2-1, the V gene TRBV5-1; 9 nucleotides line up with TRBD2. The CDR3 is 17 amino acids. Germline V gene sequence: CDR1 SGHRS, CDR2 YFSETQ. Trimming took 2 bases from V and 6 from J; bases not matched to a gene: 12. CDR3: CASSLSLQGLAPNEQFF. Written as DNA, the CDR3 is TGCGCCAGCAGCTTAAGCCTACAGGGACTAGCACCCAATGAGCAGTTCTTC.

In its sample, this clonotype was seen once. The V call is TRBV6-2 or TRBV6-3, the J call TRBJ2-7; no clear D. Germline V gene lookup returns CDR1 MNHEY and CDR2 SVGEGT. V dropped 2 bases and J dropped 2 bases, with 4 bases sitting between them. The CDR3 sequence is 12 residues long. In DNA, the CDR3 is TGTGCCAGCAGTTACCGAGCCTACGAGCAGTACTTC. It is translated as CASSYRAYEQYF.

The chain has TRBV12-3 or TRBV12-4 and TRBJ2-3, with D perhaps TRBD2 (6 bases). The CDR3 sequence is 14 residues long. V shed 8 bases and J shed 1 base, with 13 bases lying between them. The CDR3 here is CASLRGSGTDTQYF. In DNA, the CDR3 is TGTGCCAGCCTACGGGGGTCTGGCACAGATACGCAGTATTTT.

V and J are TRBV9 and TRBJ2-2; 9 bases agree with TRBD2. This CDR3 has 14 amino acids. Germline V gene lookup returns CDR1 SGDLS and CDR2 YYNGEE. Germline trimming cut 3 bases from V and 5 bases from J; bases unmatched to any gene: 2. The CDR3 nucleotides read TGTGCCAGCAGCGGTAGCGGGAGTACCGGGGAGCTGTTTTTT. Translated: CASSGSGSTGELFF. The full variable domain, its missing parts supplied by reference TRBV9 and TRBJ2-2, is DSGVTQTPKHLITATGQRVTLRCSPRSGDLSVYWYQQSLDQGLQFLIQYYNGEERAKGNILERFSAQQFPDLHSELNLSSLELGDSALYFCASSGSGSTGELFFGEGSRLTVL.

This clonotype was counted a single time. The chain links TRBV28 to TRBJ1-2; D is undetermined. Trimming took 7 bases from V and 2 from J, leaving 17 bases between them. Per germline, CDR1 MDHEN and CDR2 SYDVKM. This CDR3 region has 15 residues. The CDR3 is CASTPFRGRNYGYTF. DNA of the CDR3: TGTGCCAGCACCCCTTTTCGAGGGAGAAACTATGGCTACACCTTC.

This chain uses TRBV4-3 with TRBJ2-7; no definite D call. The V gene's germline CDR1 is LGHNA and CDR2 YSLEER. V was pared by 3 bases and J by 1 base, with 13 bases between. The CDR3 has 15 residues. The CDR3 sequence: CASSQAPRVSYEQYV. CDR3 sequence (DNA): TGCGCCAGCAGCCAGGCGCCCCGTGTTTCCTACGAGCAGTACGTC.

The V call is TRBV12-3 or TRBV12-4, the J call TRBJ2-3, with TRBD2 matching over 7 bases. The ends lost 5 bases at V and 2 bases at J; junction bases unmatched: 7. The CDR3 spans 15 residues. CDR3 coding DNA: TGTGCCAGCAGTCCCCCCAGCGGGAACACAGATACGCAGTATTTT. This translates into CASSPPSGNTDTQYF.

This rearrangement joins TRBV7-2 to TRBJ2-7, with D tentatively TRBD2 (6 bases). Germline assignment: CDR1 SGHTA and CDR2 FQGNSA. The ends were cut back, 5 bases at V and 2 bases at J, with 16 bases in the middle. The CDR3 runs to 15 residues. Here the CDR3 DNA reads TGTGCCAGCAGCCCTATTGGGGGAGGTACCTACGAGCAGTACTTC. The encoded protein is CASSPIGGGTYEQYF.

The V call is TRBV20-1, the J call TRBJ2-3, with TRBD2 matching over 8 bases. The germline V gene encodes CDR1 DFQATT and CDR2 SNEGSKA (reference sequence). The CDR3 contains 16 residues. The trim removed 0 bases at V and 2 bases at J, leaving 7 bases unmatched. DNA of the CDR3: TGCAGTGCTAGAGATCAGGGTAGCGGGGACACAGATACGCAGTATTTT. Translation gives CSARDQGSGDTDTQYF.